The 18 T cell receptor beta chains reported below all come from one sample, sequenced in a study of shared clonotypes between healthy human individuals (dated by TCRdb to between 2020 and 2021). Library generation was performed with the immunoSEQ multiplex PCR assay. TCRdb took this table from immuneACCESS and kept in-frame rearrangements with V and J called. Such tables lack part of the clones; where checked against another copy, unresolved V genes explain under half of the gap, and the rest is unexplained. This sample lists under 200,000 clones; 90% to 95% were detected once. The ten largest make up around 0.067% of the sample. The specimen sequenced was naive CD4+ T cells sorted from blood. The cell subset or site label, read with the paper, signifies: CD45RA+ positively selected. The receptors stem from a woman aged 25 to 39 in good health.

The CDR3 sequence is CASSLAQGASGYTF. The CDR3 nucleotides are TGTGCCAGCAGCTTAGCACAGGGGGCGTCGGGCTACACCTTC. The chain carries TRBV11-2 and TRBJ1-2; 9 nucleotides align to TRBD1. The germline gives CDR1 SGHAT, CDR2 FQNNGV. V dropped 1 base and J dropped 8; count of bases not matched to a gene: 5. The CDR3 spans 14 residues. Filled out from reference TRBV11-2 and TRBJ1-2, the complete variable domain reads EAGVAQSPRYKIIEKRQSVAFWCNPISGHATLYWYQQILGQGPKLLIQFQNNGVVDDSQLPKDRFSAERLKGVDSTLKIQPAKLEDSAVYLCASSLAQGASGYTFGSGTRLTVV.

With regard to this clone: At one of its ends the junction is not consistent with the germline gene, which may arise from a read error. The chain uses TRBV15 and TRBJ2-3, with a possible D match to TRBD1 (5 bases). This CDR3 has 12 amino acids. From germline, CDR1 is LNHNV and CDR2 YYDKDF (reference sequence). CDR3: CATSGSHPGYTF. The CDR3 nucleotides are TGTGCCACCAGCGGCTCTCACCCAGGGTATACCTTT. Together with reference TRBV15 and TRBJ2-3, the CDR3 gives the full variable domain: DAMVIQNPRYQVTQFGKPVTLSCSQTLNHNVMYWYQQKSSQAPKLLFHYYDKDFNNEADTPDNFQSRRPNTSFCFLDIRSPGLGDTAMYLCATSGSHPGYTFGPGTRLTVL.

The chain recombines TRBV19 with TRBJ2-7; 10 nucleotides match TRBD2. The length of the CDR3 is 15 residues. CDR1 and CDR2 (germline): LNHDA, SQIVND (reference sequence). Trimming took 6 bases from V and 3 from J; bases not matched to a gene: 8. This CDR3 is CASSSLAGVLYEQYF. The CDR3 DNA follows: TGTGCCAGTAGCTCGCTAGCGGGAGTACTCTACGAGCAGTACTTC.

The CDR3 here is CASRPSSGANVLTF. CDR3 bases: TGTGCCAGTAGGCCTTCCTCTGGGGCCAACGTCCTGACTTTC. V is TRBV19 and J is TRBJ2-6; D unclear. Per the germline V gene, CDR1 is LNHDA and CDR2 is SQIVND (reference sequence). V gave up 6 bases and J gave up 0 bases, with 6 bases separating them. The CDR3 runs to 14 residues.

This chain connects TRBV2 to TRBJ2-7, with 7 positions matching TRBD1. The V gene end was trimmed by 6 bases and the J gene end by 0 bases; junction bases not matched to a gene: 5. CDR3 length equals 14 residues. Germline V gene lookup returns CDR1 SNHLY and CDR2 FYNNEI. The CDR3 reads CASRGTESSYEQYF. The CDR3, as DNA: TGTGCCAGCAGAGGGACAGAAAGCTCCTACGAGCAGTACTTC.

This rearrangement joins TRBV15 to TRBJ1-3, with 7 bases that match TRBD1. CDR3 size: 17 residues. The trim removed 0 bases at V and 3 bases at J, leaving 8 bases unmatched. Germline CDR1 reads LNHNV; CDR2 reads YYDKDF (reference sequence). As DNA, the CDR3 is TGTGCCACCAGCAGAGACGGTATGACAGGGAGTGGAAACACCATATATTTT. Protein sequence: CATSRDGMTGSGNTIYF.

This clone came up once. This chain uses TRBV23-1 with TRBJ2-5, with a possible D match to TRBD2 (6 bases). TRBV23-1 is an ORF; its function is uncertain. The CDR3 runs to 16 residues. The ends were cut back, 2 bases at V and 5 bases at J, with 18 bases in the middle. DNA of the CDR3: TGCGCCAGCAGTCAAGACCCCGGGACCGGAGGGGAGACCCAGTACTTC. As protein: CASSQDPGTGGETQYF.

This clone was seen just once. The rearrangement links TRBV28 to TRBJ2-7; no firm D call. The CDR3 sequence is 11 residues long. CDR1 and CDR2 (germline): MDHEN, SYDVKM. Trimming took 8 bases from V and 4 from J, leaving 9 bases between them. The CDR3 coding sequence is TGTGCCAGCCGAGGTGATTACGAGCAGTACTTC. Translated: CASRGDYEQYF.

This clone was detected once. The CDR3 bases are TGTGCCAGCAGTTCCCAAACGAAGCCCGGGGGCTATGGCTACACCTTC. Residues: CASSSQTKPGGYGYTF. V and J are TRBV27 and TRBJ1-2; D possibly corresponds to TRBD1 (5 bases). The V gene's germline CDR1 is MNHEY and CDR2 SMNVEV (reference sequence). Trimming cost V 4 bases and J 4 bases, with 19 bases left between them. The CDR3 is 16 amino acids.

The J gene is TRBJ1-2, the V gene TRBV13, with D possibly matching TRBD1 (6 bases). Germline V gene lookup returns CDR1 PRHDT and CDR2 FYEKMQ (reference sequence). Deletions cut 5 bases from V and 4 bases from J, with 14 bases between. This CDR3 comprises 14 residues. The CDR3 nucleotides read TGTGCCAGCAGCATGGGGAGGGGGAGCTATGGCTACACCTTC. Amino acid sequence: CASSMGRGSYGYTF.

The chain couples TRBV5-1 to TRBJ2-5; D may correspond to TRBD1 or TRBD2 (6 bases each). V lost 4 bases to trimming and J lost 4 bases, with 14 bases between them. The CDR3 loop spans 14 amino acids. The V gene's germline CDR1 is SGHRS and CDR2 YFSETQ. Here the CDR3 DNA reads TGCGCCAGCAGCCCGGGGGCTCCGGGAGAGACCCAGTACTTC. Its protein is CASSPGAPGETQYF.

The chain joins TRBV18 to TRBJ2-7; D may be TRBD1 (6 bases). V was pared by 0 bases and J by 3 bases, with 9 bases between. The CDR3 runs to 14 residues. Germline-derived CDR1 and CDR2 are KGHSH and LQKENI. The CDR3 reads CASSPPAGVYEQYF. The CDR3 region has the DNA TGTGCCAGCTCACCACCGGCAGGGGTCTACGAGCAGTACTTC.

This chain connects TRBV9 to TRBJ1-1; TRBD1 matches at 9 bases. Trimming took 0 bases from V and 3 from J; bases not matched to a gene: 3. The germline gives CDR1 SGDLS, CDR2 YYNGEE. This CDR3 has 15 residues. CDR3 sequence reads: CASSVARDRDTEAFF. CDR3 sequence (DNA): TGTGCCAGCAGCGTAGCGCGGGACAGGGACACTGAAGCTTTCTTT.

The V gene is TRBV30, the J gene TRBJ2-7, with 8 bases lining up with TRBD2. Looked up from germline, CDR1 is GTSNPN and CDR2 is SVGIG (reference sequence). This CDR3 spans 14 amino acids. Trimming took 2 bases from V and 6 from J; bases not matched to a gene: 9. CDR3 sequence reads: CAWSLPGTRREQYF. The CDR3 nucleotides are TGTGCCTGGAGTCTTCCCGGGACTAGACGCGAGCAGTACTTC.

The V call is TRBV28, the J call TRBJ2-1; D is perhaps TRBD1 (6 bases). Germline lookup yields CDR1 MDHEN and CDR2 SYDVKM. With 3 bases removed from V and 0 bases from J, the gap between germline ends came to 15 bases. This CDR3 is 17 amino acids long. CDR3: CASSFNPKDSSYNEQFF. The CDR3 DNA follows: TGTGCCAGCAGTTTTAACCCCAAGGACAGCTCCTACAATGAGCAGTTCTTC. The full variable domain, in which reference TRBV28 and TRBJ2-1 provide the parts outside the CDR3, is DVKVTQSSRYLVKRTGEKVFLECVQDMDHENMFWYRQDPGLGLRLIYFSYDVKMKEKGDIPEGYSVSREKKERFSLILESASTNQTSMYLCASSFNPKDSSYNEQFFGPGTRLTVL.

This chain links TRBV6-5 with TRBJ2-7; D is unresolved. V was pared by 6 bases and J by 3 bases, with 12 bases between. CDR1 and CDR2 from the germline V gene are MNHEY and SVGAGI. The CDR3 spans 13 residues. In DNA, the CDR3 is TGTGCCAGCAGCCCGCGCGAGGTCTACGAGCAGTACTTC. Amino acid sequence: CASSPREVYEQYF.

CDR3 DNA: TGTGCCAGTAGGGTAGAATATACAGGGGATACGCAGTATTTT. Protein: CASRVEYTGDTQYF. The chain links TRBV19 to TRBJ2-3; D is possibly TRBD1 (6 bases). This CDR3 spans 14 amino acids. Germline CDR1 LNHDA, CDR2 SQIVND (reference sequence). With 6 bases removed from V and 6 bases from J, the gap between germline ends came to 16 bases. Variable domain in full (rest from reference TRBV19 and TRBJ2-3): DGGITQSPKYLFRKEGQNVTLSCEQNLNHDAMYWYRQDPGQGLRLIYYSQIVNDFQKGDIAEGYSVSREKKESFPLTVTSAQKNPTAFYLCASRVEYTGDTQYFGPGTRLTVL.

The chain recombines TRBV5-1 with TRBJ2-7, with TRBD1 matching 11 bases. This CDR3 comprises 14 residues. V was pared by 3 bases and J by 5 bases, with 4 bases of the junction left unmatched. Germline V gene lookup returns CDR1 SGHRS and CDR2 YFSETQ. CDR3 DNA: TGCGCCAGCAGCTCGGGACAGGGGGGCCACGAGCAGTACTTC. This encodes CASSSGQGGHEQYF.